The 11 T cell receptor beta chains in this list originate from one sample, sequenced in a study of T-cell reconstitution after alpha-beta-depleted transplantation in children. Molecular barcoding with unique molecular identifiers was used for the TCRbeta library. TCRdb independently ran MiXCR on the PCR reads; one entry per CDR3 protein. The sample lists 200,000 to 250,000 distinct CDR3 sequences; approximately 8% were seen once. The source was PBMCs, mostly from graft donor cells, collected 180 days after TCRalphabeta/CD19-depleted stem cell transplant. Every receptor here comes from a male patient younger than 18 who had a stem cell transplant for acute lymphoblastic leukemia, so the T cells may come from the graft donor.

The sample holds many counts of this clonotype. The rearrangement links TRBV6-5 to TRBJ1-1; a weak D match, TRBD1 (5 bases). Looked up from germline, CDR1 is MNHEY and CDR2 is SVGAGI. V lost 1 base and J 4 bases, leaving 7 bases between the germline ends. This CDR3 comprises 13 residues. As DNA, the CDR3 is TGTGCCAGCAGTTACTACGGGGGCACTGAAGCTTTCTTT. It codes for CASSYYGGTEAFF.

This sequence joins TRBV27 and TRBJ2-1, with D tentatively TRBD1 or TRBD2 (5 bases each). The CDR3 runs to 14 residues. The germline V and J ends were trimmed by 3 bases and 9 bases, with 15 bases remaining between them. Germline V gene lookup returns CDR1 MNHEY and CDR2 SMNVEV (reference sequence). The CDR3 nucleotides are TGTGCCAGCAGTTTTTGGGGGACGGCAGGTGAGCAGTTCTTC. Protein: CASSFWGTAGEQFF.

This clonotype has at least ten counts. V and J are TRBV20-1 and TRBJ2-7; 10 bases align to TRBD2. Looked up from germline, CDR1 is DFQATT and CDR2 is SNEGSKA (reference sequence). The junction had 14 bases not matched to a gene; V was cut back by 7 bases and J by 2 bases. The CDR3 runs to 16 residues. The CDR3 loop is CSVPRSGRARAYEQYF. DNA of the CDR3: TGCAGTGTGCCGCGGAGCGGGAGGGCCAGGGCCTACGAGCAGTACTTC.

The sample holds many counts of this clonotype. The CDR3 nucleotides read TGTGCCAGCAGTTTTTTGGGACAGGGGATTAGCTCCTACGAGCAGTACTTC. Translating gives CASSFLGQGISSYEQYF. This rearrangement joins TRBV28 to TRBJ2-7, with 10 bases lining up with TRBD1. The ends lost 3 bases at V and 0 bases at J; junction bases unmatched: 8. CDR3 length: 17 amino acids. The V gene's germline CDR1 is MDHEN and CDR2 SYDVKM.

This clonotype was found many times. The chain employs TRBV11-2 and TRBJ2-7; D not resolved. The CDR3 spans 17 residues. V shed 3 bases and J shed 0 bases, with 18 bases lying between them. CDR1 and CDR2 (germline): SGHAT, FQNNGV. CDR3 sequence: CASSLNPGPLSSYEQYF. Written as DNA, the CDR3 is TGTGCCAGCAGCTTGAACCCAGGTCCACTCAGCTCCTACGAGCAGTACTTC. The full variable domain, completed using reference TRBV11-2 and TRBJ2-7, is EAGVAQSPRYKIIEKRQSVAFWCNPISGHATLYWYQQILGQGPKLLIQFQNNGVVDDSQLPKDRFSAERLKGVDSTLKIQPAKLEDSAVYLCASSLNPGPLSSYEQYFGPGTRLTVT.

Many counts were recorded for this clonotype. This rearrangement joins TRBV6-2 or TRBV6-3 to TRBJ1-6; a weak D match, TRBD1 (6 bases). The CDR3 sequence is 14 residues long. The germline V and J ends were trimmed by 5 bases and 7 bases, with 12 bases remaining between them. CDR1 and CDR2 (germline): MNHEY, SVGEGT. CDR3 nucleotides: TGTGCCAGCAGTACAGGGTTTTGGAATTCACCCCTCCACTTT. Translation gives CASSTGFWNSPLHF.

This clonotype was recorded a few times. The chain couples TRBV19 to TRBJ2-2; the match to TRBD2 covers 12 bases. The CDR3 contains 16 residues. Germline CDR1 is LNHDA and CDR2 is SQIVND (reference sequence). The V gene end was trimmed by 8 bases and the J gene end by 8 bases; junction bases not matched to a gene: 12. The CDR3 nucleotides are TGTGCCAGTCATCTAGCGGGGGGGCCCGTCGAAGGGGAGCTGTTTTTT. This gives the protein CASHLAGGPVEGELFF.

This clonotype has a count of ten or more. This chain joins TRBV12-5 and TRBJ2-5, with 10 bases aligning to TRBD2. Germline CDR1 and CDR2: LGHNT and FRNRAP. V shed 6 bases and J 11 bases; nucleotides not matched to a gene: 6. The CDR3 loop spans 12 amino acids. CDR3 nucleotide sequence: TGTGCTAGTGGGAAAGCGGGGGGGCTACAGTACTTC. Its protein product is CASGKAGGLQYF.

This clonotype was counted at least ten times. CDR3 residues: CASSSDGYGNQPQHF. CDR3 coding DNA: TGTGCCAGCAGCTCCGATGGATACGGCAATCAGCCCCAGCATTTT. The chain links TRBV7-2 to TRBJ1-5; D gene unclear. Looked up from germline, CDR1 is SGHTA and CDR2 is FQGNSA. CDR3 length equals 15 residues. V gave up 4 bases and J gave up 2 bases, with 12 bases separating them.

In its sample, this clonotype was seen many times. The rearrangement uses TRBV5-1 and TRBJ2-7; TRBD1 agrees at 7 bases. V shed 4 bases and J 2 bases; nucleotides not matched to a gene: 6. Germline V gene sequence: CDR1 SGHRS, CDR2 YFSETQ. The CDR3 has 14 amino acids. CDR3 sequence reads: CASSAQGVPYEQYF. The CDR3 DNA reads as TGCGCCAGCAGCGCCCAGGGGGTCCCCTACGAGCAGTACTTC.

Ten or more counts support this clonotype. The J gene is TRBJ2-1, the V gene TRBV12-3 or TRBV12-4; D gene uncertain. The ends were cut back, 1 base at V and 8 bases at J, with 9 bases in the middle. The CDR3 is made up of 13 amino acids. CDR3 coding DNA: TGTGCCAGCAGTTTAGGCGGCCTATATGAGCAGTTCTTC. Encoded protein: CASSLGGLYEQFF.